The entry below gives a single T cell receptor beta chain sequence along with its context. Its target is unknown. This CDR3 comprises 15 residues. Germline V gene sequence: CDR1 MDHEN, CDR2 SYDVKM. J gave up 0 bases and V 6 bases, and 5 bases lay outside the gene matches. Whereas donors were nominally healthy upon sampling, unrecorded immune exposures were probable. PCR amplification relied on 60 Vbeta primers (plus 13 Jbeta primers). Measured with immunoSEQ multiplex PCR; TCRdb has only the in-frame clones, and not every one. This sample carries 200,000 to 250,000 clones, roughly four fifths of them seen once, and the ten largest clones take around 1.4%. This sample stems from a study of cytomegalovirus exposure and HLA in healthy donors. The study, taken as a whole, reports: Serostatus for CMV was the only available immune exposure information.

Sequenced sample: PBMCs. The receptor comes from a girl between 5 and 17 years old in good health and CMV-seronegative. V is TRBV28 and J is TRBJ2-3; TRBD1 aligns across 8 bases. The CDR3 nucleotides are TGTGCCAGCAGACCGAGGGACAGGAGCACAGATACGCAGTATTTT. Translated: CASRPRDRSTDTQYF. Combining the CDR3 with reference TRBV28 and TRBJ2-3 gives the whole variable domain DVKVTQSSRYLVKRTGEKVFLECVQDMDHENMFWYRQDPGLGLRLIYFSYDVKMKEKGDIPEGYSVSREKKERFSLILESASTNQTSMYLCASRPRDRSTDTQYFGPGTRLTVL.